The following is a T cell receptor beta chain sequence with its context. These data belong to a study of blood T cell repertoires in COVID-19. Across the study: Spain, Italy and the United States supplied samples that represented acute and convalescent COVID-19. T cells, B-cell-depleted T cells, or PBMCs provided the cDNA or gDNA that served as material.

The CDR3 has 16 residues. Per the germline V gene, CDR1 is SNHLY and CDR2 is FYNNEI. The trim removed 3 bases at V and 0 bases at J, leaving 4 bases unmatched. In the original processing: Amplification of reference gene primers was used by the study to estimate nucleated cell counts. This table comes from immunoSEQ multiplex PCR, and its TCRdb copy is limited to in-frame clones, with some not included. V and J calls and clone size come straight from that table; D and trimming were deduced from the DNA. This sample yields roughly 220,000 clones, of which around three quarters are seen a single time; roughly 6% belongs to the top ten.

This chain uses TRBV2 with TRBJ2-3; 9 bases fit TRBD2. This sequence originates from a woman aged 70 to 79 with acute or convalescent COVID-19. Input material: peripheral blood. The CDR3 spells CASSDPAGGSTDTQYF. DNA for the CDR3: TGTGCCAGCAGTGACCCAGCGGGAGGAAGCACAGATACGCAGTATTTT.